A selection of T cell receptor beta chains follows, all from one sample in a study of blood T cell repertoires in COVID-19. Generated by immunoSEQ multiplex PCR, the TCRdb table keeps only in-frame clones and is missing some. The table has 200,000 to 250,000 clones, roughly 89% seen once; the top ten hold 4.1%. The sample taken for sequencing was PBMCs or T cells enriched from blood (not recorded which). These receptors all come from a woman under 40 who had recovered from COVID-19. Each CDR3 is given with its conserved first and last residue. Each record gives: D gene, clone size, CDR3 length, V gene, J gene, CDR3 protein, CDR3 DNA. The D gene is left open where the match is weak. Not every row has a clone size; where given, it reads once, few, many or a size class.

NA,NA,19,TRBV30,TRBJ1-1,CAWSVARFNRDRVNTEAFF,TGTGCCTGGAGTGTAGCGCGTTTTAACAGGGATAGGGTGAACACTGAAGCTTTCTTT
TRBD2,few,14,TRBV5-4,TRBJ2-7,CASSSGLAIYEQYF,TGTGCCAGCAGCTCGGGACTAGCGATCTACGAGCAGTACTTC
TRBD2,NA,15,TRBV10-3,TRBJ2-1,CAISAGLAGGNEQFF,TGTGCCATCAGCGCGGGACTAGCGGGGGGCAATGAGCAGTTCTTC
NA,NA,14,TRBV10-3,TRBJ2-7,CATETGNKGYEQYF,TGTGCCACAGAGACCGGGAACAAGGGCTACGAGCAGTACTTC
NA,NA,15,TRBV19,TRBJ1-5,CASSISPYSNQPQHF,TGTGCCAGTAGTATTTCCCCTTATAGCAATCAGCCCCAGCATTTT
NA,NA,15,TRBV19,TRBJ1-1,CASSINRQVNTEAFF,TGTGCCAGTAGTATAAATCGACAGGTGAACACTGAAGCTTTCTTT
TRBD1,NA,18,TRBV5-5,TRBJ1-4,CASSLPWGQTSTNEKLFF,TGTGCCAGCAGCTTGCCTTGGGGACAGACTTCAACTAATGAAAAACTGTTTTTT
TRBD2,NA,15,TRBV27,TRBJ2-1,CASPLAGRAYNEQFF,TGTGCCAGCCCCTTAGCGGGGCGTGCCTACAATGAGCAGTTCTTC
NA,NA,15,TRBV21-1,TRBJ1-2,CASSVRDSYNYGYTF,TGTGCCAGCAGCGTGCGGGACAGCTATAACTATGGCTACACCTTC
NA,NA,12,TRBV12-3/TRBV12-4,TRBJ2-2,CASSWNTGELFF,TGTGCCAGCAGCTGGAACACCGGGGAGCTGTTTTTT
NA,NA,14,TRBV7-9,TRBJ1-4,CASSFSGLREKLFF,TGTGCCAGCAGCTTCTCAGGGTTGAGGGAAAAACTGTTTTTT
TRBD1,NA,17,TRBV27,TRBJ1-5,CASRPGTGALSNQPQHF,TGTGCCAGCAGGCCTGGGACAGGGGCTCTGAGCAATCAGCCCCAGCATTTT
TRBD1,NA,13,TRBV5-1,TRBJ2-7,CASSFRQGYEQYF,TGCGCCAGCAGCTTCCGACAGGGCTACGAGCAGTACTTC
TRBD2,once,16,TRBV7-2,TRBJ2-1,CASSRNPGRSGGEQFF,TGTGCCAGCAGCCGCAATCCCGGGAGGTCTGGCGGTGAGCAGTTCTTC
TRBD2,NA,14,TRBV4-3,TRBJ2-1,CASSHHRTSHEQFF,TGCGCCAGCAGCCATCACAGGACTAGCCATGAGCAGTTCTTC
NA,NA,13,TRBV12-3/TRBV12-4,TRBJ2-1,CASSPLPPGEQFF,TGTGCCAGCAGCCCCCTCCCCCCCGGTGAGCAGTTCTTC
NA,many,13,TRBV2,TRBJ1-1,CASFRVGNTEAFF,TGTGCCAGTTTCAGGGTCGGGAACACTGAAGCTTTCTTT
NA,NA,13,TRBV7-2,TRBJ1-3,CASSSLGGNTIYF,TGTGCCAGCAGCAGTCTAGGAGGAAACACCATATATTTT
NA,NA,15,TRBV27,TRBJ1-1,CASSLTRGGNTEAFF,TGTGCCAGCAGTTTAACCCGAGGGGGGAACACTGAAGCTTTCTTT
TRBD2,NA,16,TRBV5-1,TRBJ2-1,CASSAPTSGPNNEQFF,TGCGCCAGCAGCGCCCCGACTAGCGGGCCCAACAATGAGCAGTTCTTC
TRBD2,NA,16,TRBV5-4,TRBJ2-2,CASSPRTSGNTGELFF,TGTGCCAGCAGCCCCAGGACTAGCGGGAACACCGGGGAGCTGTTTTTT
NA,NA,14,TRBV10-3,TRBJ2-2,CAISGDLNTGELFF,TGTGCCATCAGTGGCGACTTGAACACCGGGGAGCTGTTTTTT
TRBD1,few,16,TRBV2,TRBJ2-2,CASRQNRGQNTGELFF,TGTGCCAGCAGGCAAAACAGGGGGCAGAACACCGGGGAGCTGTTTTTT
TRBD1,NA,17,TRBV28,TRBJ1-4,CASTSPWGTVGEEKLFF,TGTGCCAGCACCTCTCCATGGGGGACAGTCGGGGAAGAAAAACTGTTTTTT
TRBD1,NA,16,TRBV18,TRBJ1-1,CASSPRQGTGETEAFF,TGTGCCAGCTCACCCCGACAAGGGACAGGGGAGACTGAAGCTTTCTTT
TRBD1,NA,14,TRBV10-3,TRBJ1-5,CATLGQGRNQPQHF,TGTGCCACCCTCGGACAGGGGAGGAATCAGCCCCAGCATTTT
TRBD1,once,13,TRBV7-2,TRBJ2-1,CASSSGQGNEQFF,TGTGCCAGCAGCTCGGGACAGGGTAATGAGCAGTTCTTC
NA,NA,15,TRBV2,TRBJ2-5,CASIRDTQYQETQYF,TGTGCCAGCATCCGGGACACCCAGTACCAAGAGACCCAGTACTTC
TRBD1,NA,15,TRBV28,TRBJ1-2,CASSSGDRRINGYTF,TGTGCCAGCAGTTCTGGGGACAGGAGGATCAATGGCTACACCTTC
TRBD2,NA,12,TRBV28,TRBJ2-4,CASRASGVIQYF,TGTGCCAGCCGGGCTAGCGGTGTCATTCAGTACTTC
NA,NA,13,TRBV29-1,TRBJ1-1,CSVDRGSNTEAFF,TGCAGCGTTGACAGGGGAAGTAACACTGAAGCTTTCTTT
TRBD1,few,14,TRBV28,TRBJ1-2,CASSSGTGVYGYTF,TGTGCCAGCAGTTCCGGGACAGGGGTCTATGGCTACACCTTC
NA,once,12,TRBV11-1,TRBJ1-1,CASSLEGHGAFF,TGTGCCAGCAGCTTAGAAGGACACGGAGCTTTCTTT
NA,once,15,TRBV4-3,TRBJ1-4,CASSLNPGGEEKLFF,TGCGCCAGCAGTCTCAACCCCGGGGGGGAGGAAAAACTGTTTTTT
TRBD1,NA,15,TRBV28,TRBJ1-5,CASSTLQGSNQPQHF,TGTGCCAGCAGTACCTTACAGGGGTCGAATCAGCCCCAGCATTTT
NA,NA,13,TRBV27,TRBJ1-1,CASSPGQYTEAFF,TGTGCCAGCAGTCCAGGACAGTACACTGAAGCTTTCTTT
TRBD1,NA,13,TRBV24-1,TRBJ1-1,CATSAGGKTEAFF,TGTGCCACCAGCGCAGGGGGGAAGACTGAAGCTTTCTTT
NA,NA,13,TRBV9,TRBJ2-7,CASSDSLTYEQYF,TGTGCCAGCAGTGACAGTTTAACCTACGAGCAGTACTTC
NA,NA,15,TRBV30,TRBJ1-3,CAWSRDSSSGNTIYF,TGTGCCTGGAGTCGGGACTCAAGCTCTGGAAACACCATATATTTT